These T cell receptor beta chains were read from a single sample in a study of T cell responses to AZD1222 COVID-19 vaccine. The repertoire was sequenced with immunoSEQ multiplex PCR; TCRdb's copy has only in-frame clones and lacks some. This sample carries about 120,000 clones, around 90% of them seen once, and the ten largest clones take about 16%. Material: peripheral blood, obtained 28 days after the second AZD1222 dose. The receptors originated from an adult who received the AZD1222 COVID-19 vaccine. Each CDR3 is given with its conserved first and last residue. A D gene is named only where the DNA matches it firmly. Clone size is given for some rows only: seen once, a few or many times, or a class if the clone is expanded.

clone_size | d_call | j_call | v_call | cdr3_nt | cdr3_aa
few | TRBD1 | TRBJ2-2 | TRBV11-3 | TGTGCCAGCAAGGGACAGACAAACACCGGGGAGCTGTTTTTT | CASKGQTNTGELFF
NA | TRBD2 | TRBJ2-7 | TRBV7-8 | TGTGCCAGCAGCCCAAGGACTAGCGGGGGGGCGGACCGCACCCCCGAGCAGTACTTC | CASSPRTSGGADRTPEQYF
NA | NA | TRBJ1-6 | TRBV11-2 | TGTGCCAGCAGGCCACAGAATTCACCCCTCCACTTT | CASRPQNSPLHF
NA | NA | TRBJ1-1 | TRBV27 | TGTGCCAGCAGTTTGGGTAGTCGGGGGACTGAAGCTTTCTTT | CASSLGSRGTEAFF
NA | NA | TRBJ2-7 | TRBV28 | TGTGCCAGACCTTTCCAGCTGCCCTACGAGCAGTACTTC | CARPFQLPYEQYF
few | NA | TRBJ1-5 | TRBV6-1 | TGTGCCAGCAGTGAACTTAGCAATCAGCCCCAGCATTTT | CASSELSNQPQHF
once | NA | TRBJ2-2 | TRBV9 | TGTGCCAGCAGCGCTCTCGGGACAAGTTACCCCGGGGAGCTGTTTTTT | CASSALGTSYPGELFF
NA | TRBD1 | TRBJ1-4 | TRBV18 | TGTGCCAGCTCTTGGACAGGGCGGGATGAAAAACTGTTTTTT | CASSWTGRDEKLFF
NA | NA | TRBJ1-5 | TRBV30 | TGTGCCTGGAGCCGGGGAGAATATAGCAATCAGCCCCAGCATTTT | CAWSRGEYSNQPQHF
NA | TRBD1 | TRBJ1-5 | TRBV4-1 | TGCGCCAGCAGCCAAGATTTAGGGGGCGGGAATCAGCCCCAGCATTTT | CASSQDLGGGNQPQHF
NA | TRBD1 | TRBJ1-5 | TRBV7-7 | TGTGCCAGCAGCAAACGGACAGGGGCACCCAATCAGCCCCAGCATTTT | CASSKRTGAPNQPQHF
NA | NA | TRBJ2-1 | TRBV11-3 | TGTGCCAGCAGCCGCGGGGCGGGCGATTACAATGAGCAGTTCTTC | CASSRGAGDYNEQFF
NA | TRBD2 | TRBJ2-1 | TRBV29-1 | TGCAGCGTTGCCAGCGGGAGTGGATACAATGAGCAGTTCTTC | CSVASGSGYNEQFF
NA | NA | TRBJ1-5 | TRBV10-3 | TGTGCCATCAGTGAGCCCATTTTTGGAGTCGGATATGGGCCCCAGCATTTT | CAISEPIFGVGYGPQHF
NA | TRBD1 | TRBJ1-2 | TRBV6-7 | TGTGCCAGCAGTTACTGGGTCGGTTGGGACAGGGGGTTTGGCTACACCTTC | CASSYWVGWDRGFGYTF
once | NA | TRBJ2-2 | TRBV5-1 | TGCGCCAGCAGCTTAAATATAGGGGACACCGGGGAGCTGTTTTTT | CASSLNIGDTGELFF
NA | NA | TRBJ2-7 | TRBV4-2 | TGTGCCAGCAGCCAAGGAGCGCCCTACGGTATCTACGAGCAGTACTTC | CASSQGAPYGIYEQYF
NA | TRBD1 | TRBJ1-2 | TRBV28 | TGTGCCAGCAGTTTAGGCCCTGGGACAGAATGGAGCGGCTACACCTTC | CASSLGPGTEWSGYTF
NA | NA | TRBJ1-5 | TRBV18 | TGTGCCAGCTCACCCGCGATGGACCAGCCCCAGCATTTT | CASSPAMDQPQHF
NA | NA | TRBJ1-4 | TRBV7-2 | TGTGCCAGCAGCTTAACCGGGTGGTCTGAAAAACTGTTTTTT | CASSLTGWSEKLFF
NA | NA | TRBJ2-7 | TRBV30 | TGTGCCTGGAGTGTACGGGCAGCCTCAGCCGGGCTACTACGCGAGCAGTACTTC | CAWSVRAASAGLLREQYF
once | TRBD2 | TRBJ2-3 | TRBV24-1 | TGTGCCACCAAACAGGCGGGAGCAGTAGATACGCAGTATTTT | CATKQAGAVDTQYF
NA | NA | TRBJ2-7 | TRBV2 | TGTGCCAGCAGTGAAAAGGGGGAGAACCTCTACGAGCAGTACTTC | CASSEKGENLYEQYF
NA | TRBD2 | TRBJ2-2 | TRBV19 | TGTGCCAGTAGTACCCTGGGACTAGCGGGAGGGCTCCCCGGGGAGCTGTTTTTT | CASSTLGLAGGLPGELFF
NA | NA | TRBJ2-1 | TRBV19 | TGTGCCAGTAGTACACCACGGGACATGACTCGCTTAAATGAGCAGTTCTTC | CASSTPRDMTRLNEQFF
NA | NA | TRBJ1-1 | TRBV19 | TGTGCCAGTAGGTGGGCATCTATGAACACTGAAGCTTTCTTT | CASRWASMNTEAFF
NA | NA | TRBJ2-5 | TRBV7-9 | TGTGCCAGCAGCGCTTGGACGGCCCTTTTATTAGAGACCCAGTACTTC | CASSAWTALLLETQYF
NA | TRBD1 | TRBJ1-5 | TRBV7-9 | TGTGCCAGCAGCTTAGGAGGGGGCGATCAGCCCCAGCATTTT | CASSLGGGDQPQHF
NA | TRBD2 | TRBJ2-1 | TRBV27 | TGTGCCAGCAGTTCGTCTAGCGGGAATTACAATGAGCAGTTCTTC | CASSSSSGNYNEQFF
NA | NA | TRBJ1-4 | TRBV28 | TGTGCCAGCAACGGACCCCTCTTAGGCTCCTTTGAAAAACTGTTTTTT | CASNGPLLGSFEKLFF
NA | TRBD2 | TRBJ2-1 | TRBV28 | TGTGCCAGCAGTTCCCCGGGACTAGGTAAGCGTAACGCCAGCTCCTACAATGAGCAGTTCTTC | CASSSPGLGKRNASSYNEQFF
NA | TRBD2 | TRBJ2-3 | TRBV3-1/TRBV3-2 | TGTGCCAGCAGCCAAGGCAGCGGGGGCAAATACACAGATACGCAGTATTTT | CASSQGSGGKYTDTQYF
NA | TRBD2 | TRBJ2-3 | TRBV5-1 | TGCGCCAGCAGTGCCGGGACTAGCGTCCCAGATACGCAGTATTTT | CASSAGTSVPDTQYF
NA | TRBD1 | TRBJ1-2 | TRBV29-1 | TGCAGTGCGACGAGGGACAGGCCGTCGGAGGGCTACACCTTC | CSATRDRPSEGYTF
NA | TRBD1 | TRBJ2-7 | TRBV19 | TGTGCCAGTAGCTTCGCGGACAGGAGGGAGCAGTACTTC | CASSFADRREQYF
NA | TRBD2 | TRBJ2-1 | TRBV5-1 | TGCGCCAGCAGCTTGGTAGGCGGGGGGCTCGTATCCTACAATGAGCAGTTCTTC | CASSLVGGGLVSYNEQFF
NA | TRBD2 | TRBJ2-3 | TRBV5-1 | TGCGCCAGCAGCTATGTAGCGGGGGGTGGCACAGATACGCAGTATTTT | CASSYVAGGGTDTQYF
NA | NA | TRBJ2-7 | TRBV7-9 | TGTGCCAGCAGCCCTGCGGGAATAGCCTACGAGCAGTACTTC | CASSPAGIAYEQYF
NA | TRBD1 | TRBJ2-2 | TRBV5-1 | TGCGCCAGCAGCTCAGGACAGGGGGCGTCCGGGGAGCTGTTTTTT | CASSSGQGASGELFF
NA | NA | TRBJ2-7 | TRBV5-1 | TGCGCCAGCAGCCCTCCACCTATAAGGGGGGCGGTCTACGAGCAGTACTTC | CASSPPPIRGAVYEQYF
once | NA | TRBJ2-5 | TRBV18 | TGTGCCAGCTCACAACAGGGTCTGGAGACCCAGTACTTC | CASSQQGLETQYF
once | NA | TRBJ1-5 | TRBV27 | TGTGCCAGCAGAATAGGCAATCAGCCCCAGCATTTT | CASRIGNQPQHF
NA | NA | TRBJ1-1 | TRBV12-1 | TGTGCCAGCAGCCCCGGCAGGGGGCGAGGGGATGCTTTCTTT | CASSPGRGRGDAFF
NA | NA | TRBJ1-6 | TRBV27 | TGTGCCAGCAGTTCCCTCGGCAGGCTCCCTAATTCACCCCTCCACTTT | CASSSLGRLPNSPLHF
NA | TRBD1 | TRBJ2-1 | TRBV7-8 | TGTGCCAGCAGCAGCCCGGACAGGGGGTGGGCTCGTGAGCAGTTCTTC | CASSSPDRGWAREQFF
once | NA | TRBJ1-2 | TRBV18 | TGTGCCAGCTCACCGGGGGTAAATCTCTATGGCTACACCTTC | CASSPGVNLYGYTF
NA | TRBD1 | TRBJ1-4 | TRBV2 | TGTGCCAGCAGTGAAGCGACAGGGACTAATGAAAAACTGTTTTTT | CASSEATGTNEKLFF
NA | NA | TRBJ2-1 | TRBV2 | TGTGCCAGCAGTGATTACCGGACAGCCAACAATGAGCAGTTCTTC | CASSDYRTANNEQFF
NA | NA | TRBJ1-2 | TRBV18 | TGTGCCAGCTCACCAAGAGGGGGGGGTTCTGGCTACACCTTC | CASSPRGGGSGYTF
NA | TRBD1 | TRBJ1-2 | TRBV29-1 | TGCAGCGCCGGGACAGGGGGCGAGGGATACACCTTC | CSAGTGGEGYTF
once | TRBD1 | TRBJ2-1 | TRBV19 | TGTGCCAGTAGTGCCCGGACAGGGAGGTACAATGAGCAGTTCTTC | CASSARTGRYNEQFF
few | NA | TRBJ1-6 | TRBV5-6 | TGTGCCAGCAGCTTCTCAGGGGCTGATTCACCCCTCCACTTT | CASSFSGADSPLHF